This entry describes one T cell receptor beta chain. Using immunoSEQ multiplex PCR, the repertoire was profiled, and TCRdb retains in-frame clones only, with some absent. The sample holds under 90,000 clones; roughly 80% are singletons and the top ten take 1.3%. Whether given at about 4 or about 12 weeks, second doses were pooled. The data are from a study of T cell responses to AZD1222 COVID-19 vaccine. Germline trimming cut 2 bases from V and 5 bases from J; bases unmatched to any gene: 14. The CDR3 length is 19 residues. CDR1 and CDR2 from the germline V gene are LGHNA and YNFKEQ. This material consisted of peripheral blood, taken 28 days after the second AZD1222 dose. The source is an adult who received the AZD1222 COVID-19 vaccine. The chain recombines TRBV4-2 with TRBJ2-5; 13 nucleotides match TRBD2. In DNA, the CDR3 is TGTGCCAGCAGCCAAATAAGGGGACTAGCGGGAACAAGGTGGGAGACCCAGTACTTC. The encoded protein is CASSQIRGLAGTRWETQYF.